This TCR beta chain was obtained from a study of CD8 T cells in ankylosing spondylitis (dated by TCRdb to the late 2010s). Describing the broader study: To find TCR variants linked to disease, the study profiled T cell receptor beta repertoires in ankylosing spondylitis patients and healthy donors. The full study cohort comprised about 23 ankylosing spondylitis patients and over 95 healthy donors. Samples of peripheral blood were taken, and for ankylosing spondylitis patients, synovial fluid was collected as well.

The germline V gene gives CDR1 as SGDLS and CDR2 as YYNGEE. The CDR3 contains 15 residues, cysteine and phenylalanine counted. Only the CDR3 DNA stays, 45 bases, in frame from base 1. Deletion took 5 bases off V and 0 bases off J, with a span of 11 bases between the germline ends. This clonotype was picked up many times. It lacks a known antigen. The sample holds no much larger clone one base away, and base qualities are not on file. Sequencing instrument: Illumina HiSeq 2500. Quantitative 5'-RACE with molecular barcodes was the method used to prepare the TCR beta libraries. The paper's data handling went like this. A new computational method, built on a probabilistic model of VDJ rearrangement, was used to identify disease-linked TCR variants. The public sequencing data were trimmed at Q25 with fastp and processed into clonotypes with MiXCR by TCRdb, which kept only in-frame beta chains. CDR3 protein sequences are deduplicated, and each keeps its most common genes and DNA. The V and J calls reflect TCRdb's pipeline rather than the authors' work. The sample table lists about 35,000 distinct CDR3 sequences, less than 4% of them with a count of one. Of the sample, about 3% falls within the top ten clones.

The study at large found these results: Some motif variants had previously been reported in the synovial fluid and blood of reactive arthritis patients, which suggests shared mechanisms of disease initiation. Blood from ankylosing spondylitis patients appeared to be characterized by a TCR beta motif composed of 7 to 9 highly homologous amino acid variants. The disease-linked clones showed a CD8+ phenotype and occurred at relatively low frequencies in peripheral blood. The disease-linked clones were reported as significantly enriched in matched synovial fluid samples from ankylosing spondylitis patients.

The chain is made from TRBV9 and TRBJ2-2; the D gene is not confidently resolved. This TCR was recovered from a male donor with ankylosing spondylitis or in good health (not recorded which). Sequencing was carried out using blood, either unsorted or a sorted T cell fraction (not recorded which). This receptor has the CDR3 CASRPTLANTGELFF. The bases are TGTGCCAGCAGGCCAACCCTTGCGAACACCGGGGAGCTGTTTTTT.